Following are 9 T cell receptor beta chains from one sample sequenced in a study of OX40 agonist ivuxolimab in advanced cancers. Only in-frame clones appear in the TCRdb table, and some are missing; sequencing was by immunoSEQ multiplex PCR. The sample records tens of thousands of clones, 80% to 90% being singletons. The specimen comprised CD4+ or CD8+ T cells sorted from blood, sampled in a trial of the OX40 agonist ivuxolimab. These receptors were collected from an adult with an advanced solid tumor such as melanoma, head and neck, liver or kidney cancer.

The V call is TRBV4-1, the J call TRBJ1-2, with D maybe TRBD1 (5 bases). The CDR3 is 15 residues long. V lost 7 bases and J lost 4, with 19 bases in between. Germline CDR1 and CDR2: MGHRA and YSYEKL. The CDR3 reads CASKARDVRSYGYTF. CDR3 bases: TGCGCCAGCAAGGCCCGGGACGTAAGAAGCTATGGCTACACCTTC.

This chain connects TRBV7-2 to TRBJ1-5; possibly TRBD1 for D (5 bases). The CDR3 runs 17 residues. The germline gives CDR1 SGHTA, CDR2 FQGNSA. V was clipped by 6 bases and J by 4 bases, with 22 bases between them. For the CDR3, the DNA is TGTGCCAGCAGTCCCCACATCCGGGACGGAATAAATCAGCCCCAGCATTTT. Translation gives CASSPHIRDGINQPQHF.

The chain combines TRBV11-2 with TRBJ2-2, with 10 bases that match TRBD1. The CDR3 sequence is 15 residues long. Germline lookup yields CDR1 SGHAT and CDR2 FQNNGV. Trimming took 5 bases from V and 3 from J; bases not matched to a gene: 3. The CDR3 here is CASSPGQGDTGELFF. The DNA for the CDR3 is TGTGCCAGCAGCCCCGGACAGGGGGACACCGGGGAGCTGTTTTTT.

The rearrangement uses TRBV10-3 and TRBJ1-2; TRBD1 matches 9 bases. Germline V gene lookup returns CDR1 ENHRY and CDR2 SYGVKD. This CDR3 region has 16 residues. With 6 bases clipped from V and 0 bases from J, the junction kept 8 bases outside the gene matches. The CDR3 spells CAISTGGGWSNYGYTF. DNA for the CDR3: TGTGCCATCAGCACAGGGGGCGGCTGGTCTAACTATGGCTACACCTTC.

V is TRBV5-4 and J is TRBJ2-7, with TRBD2 matching 10 bases. Germline V gene lookup returns CDR1 SGHNT and CDR2 YYREEE (reference sequence). This CDR3 is built from 16 residues. Trimming cost V 4 bases and J 0 bases; bases outside gene matches: 7. CDR3 nucleotide sequence: TGTGCCAGCAGCATTGGACTAGCGGCGAGCTCCTACGAGCAGTACTTC. Amino acids: CASSIGLAASSYEQYF.

This clone has a single count. This rearrangement joins TRBV13 to TRBJ2-3; D remains ambiguous. Germline V lookup: CDR1 PRHDT, CDR2 FYEKMQ (reference sequence). The ends were cut back, 3 bases at V and 2 bases at J, with 21 bases in the middle. This CDR3 has 18 residues. The CDR3 protein is CASSFSGVGKLITDTQYF. CDR3 nucleotide sequence: TGTGCCAGCAGCTTTTCAGGTGTGGGGAAATTAATCACAGATACGCAGTATTTT.

The V gene is TRBV11-1, the J gene TRBJ2-7; 14 bases agree with TRBD2. The trim removed 5 bases at V and 6 bases at J, leaving 12 bases unmatched. In germline, CDR1 is SGHAT, CDR2 FQDESV (reference sequence). CDR3 length equals 17 residues. CDR3 sequence: CASSPGGTSGSRGEQYF. The CDR3 DNA is TGTGCCAGCAGCCCCGGGGGGACTAGCGGGAGTAGAGGCGAGCAGTACTTC.

The J gene is TRBJ2-3, the V gene TRBV10-3, with 8 bases aligning to TRBD1. The CDR3 is 15 amino acids. From germline, CDR1 is ENHRY and CDR2 SYGVKD. With 3 bases clipped from V and 4 bases from J, the junction kept 6 bases outside the gene matches. This chain's CDR3 is CAISEAGGRSDTQYF. CDR3 nucleotide sequence: TGTGCCATCAGTGAAGCAGGGGGCCGATCAGATACGCAGTATTTT.

This clone was found once. DNA of the CDR3: TGTGCCAGCTCACAGCGGGAAACTAGCACAGATACGCAGTATTTT. Protein: CASSQRETSTDTQYF. The chain couples TRBV18 to TRBJ2-3, with 7 bases that match TRBD2. The CDR3 length is 15 residues. After removal of 4 bases from V and 0 bases from J, the junction contained 4 bases not matched to a gene. Looked up from germline, CDR1 is KGHSH and CDR2 is LQKENI.